This entry features one T cell receptor (beta chain) sequence. What it recognizes is unknown. Patients who provided the archived tumor blocks had not received neoadjuvant therapy before surgery. This table comes from immunoSEQ multiplex PCR, and its TCRdb copy is limited to in-frame clones, with some not included. This table holds 650 to 950 clones, about a third found once. The data derive from a study of CXCR4 blockade with PD-1 therapy in pancreatic cancer. Study outcomes and limitations: Clone frequency correlated with its number of distinct nucleotide rearrangements. Tumors were clonally expanded, mean about 0.14 versus 0.05 in healthy blood.

The CDR3 length is 13 residues. The germline gives CDR1 LNHDA, CDR2 SQIVND (reference sequence). Trimming took 5 bases from V and 1 from J, leaving 6 bases between them. The chain joins TRBV19 to TRBJ1-5; D gene uncertain. The source of this sequence is a human donor with pancreatic ductal adenocarcinoma. The sequenced sample consisted of tumor tissue. CDR3 region: CASSFFSNQPQHF. The CDR3 DNA is TGTGCCAGTAGTTTCTTCAGCAATCAGCCCCAGCATTTT.